This passage covers 32 T cell receptor beta chains from one sample sequenced in a study of healthy donors' naive CD4 and CD8 T cells. A linear amplification protocol produced the TCR libraries from about 450 ng of total RNA. TCRdb redid the calling of the reads with MiXCR, one entry per CDR3 protein. The repertoire holds 200,000 or so distinct CDR3 sequences, with around 74% as singletons. The sample taken for sequencing was naive CD4+ and CD8+ T cells sorted from blood, pooled from several donors. The receptors were gathered from a pool of human donors in good health; the sample pools cells from several healthy donors.

This clonotype was counted a few times. This chain links TRBV29-1 with TRBJ2-1, with 7 bases that match TRBD1. CDR1 and CDR2 from the germline V gene are SQVTM and ANQGSEA. There are 14 residues in the CDR3. The junction had 8 bases not matched to a gene; V was cut back by 5 bases and J by 4 bases. DNA of the CDR3: TGCAGCGTTTCCTACAGGGGAGCGTACAATGAGCAGTTCTTC. Protein sequence: CSVSYRGAYNEQFF.

V is TRBV6-5 and J is TRBJ1-3, with D possibly matching TRBD1 (6 bases). Germline V gene data show CDR1 as MNHEY and CDR2 as SVGAGI. The V gene lost 1 base and the J gene lost 2 bases, with 9 bases spanning the gap. The CDR3 length is 15 residues. The DNA of the CDR3 is TGTGCCAGCAGTTACTTTAGGGGGGCTGGAAACACCATATATTTT. Its protein is CASSYFRGAGNTIYF.

The gene calls are TRBV20-1 and TRBJ2-7; D unresolved. CDR1 and CDR2 (germline): DFQATT, SNEGSKA (reference sequence). The CDR3 has 11 residues. Trimming took 6 bases from V and 8 from J, leaving 14 bases between them. The CDR3: CSAPDDVKQYF. DNA for the CDR3: TGCAGTGCCCCCGATGATGTGAAGCAGTACTTC.

For the CDR3, the DNA is TGTGCCAGTATCTCGCGCCCGGGGCAGCCCCAGCATTTT. This sequence encodes CASISRPGQPQHF. The chain joins TRBV19 to TRBJ1-5; D is undetermined. CDR1 LNHDA and CDR2 SQIVND come from the germline V gene (reference sequence). Trimming removed 7 bases from V and 7 bases from J, with 14 bases in between. This CDR3 is built from 13 residues.

Written as DNA, the CDR3 is TGTGCCAGCAGCCGGCCAAGCAGGGGGTGGAATTCACCCCTCCACTTT. Protein sequence: CASSRPSRGWNSPLHF. This chain links TRBV6-5 with TRBJ1-6, with 7 nucleotides matching TRBD1. The germline V gene has CDR1 MNHEY and CDR2 SVGAGI. This CDR3 is 16 amino acids long. The ends lost 6 bases at V and 7 bases at J; junction bases unmatched: 12.

V gene TRBV19 combines with J gene TRBJ1-2; tentatively, D is TRBD1 (6 bases). Trimming stripped 3 bases from V and 8 bases from J, with 22 bases between. CDR1 is LNHDA, CDR2 SQIVND, per germline (reference sequence). The CDR3 is made up of 16 amino acids. The CDR3 nucleotides are TGTGCCAGTAGTATCTTCGAGACAGGCCCTAATAGGGGCTACACCTTC. Protein: CASSIFETGPNRGYTF.

The rearrangement links TRBV6-5 to TRBJ2-1; no clear D. Germline assignment: CDR1 MNHEY and CDR2 SVGAGI. The V and J ends lost 1 base and 5 bases respectively, with 15 bases between them. The CDR3 is 16 amino acids. The CDR3 protein is CASSYLNPRANNEQFF. CDR3 nucleotide sequence: TGTGCCAGCAGTTACTTAAATCCCCGAGCCAACAATGAGCAGTTCTTC.

This sequence joins TRBV6-2 or TRBV6-3 and TRBJ2-7; either TRBD1 or TRBD2 may supply D (5 bases each). V lost 0 bases to trimming and J lost 1 base, with 13 bases between them. This CDR3 is built from 16 residues. Germline assignment: CDR1 MNHEY and CDR2 SVGEGT. CDR3 in amino acids: CASSYSIGDLSYEQYF. In DNA form, the CDR3 reads TGTGCCAGCAGTTACTCGATTGGGGACCTTTCCTACGAGCAGTACTTC.

This rearrangement joins TRBV29-1 to TRBJ2-7; D is undetermined. The CDR3 covers 15 residues. Germline CDR1 and CDR2: SQVTM and ANQGSEA. V was trimmed by 3 bases and J by 1 base, leaving 16 bases between them. The CDR3: CSVEGSLDESYEQYF. The CDR3 DNA reads as TGCAGCGTTGAGGGATCGTTAGATGAATCCTACGAGCAGTACTTC.

The table lists this clonotype with a count of one. V gene TRBV10-3 combines with J gene TRBJ1-2, with D tentatively TRBD1 (5 bases). Trimming removed 10 bases at V and 1 base at J, with 16 bases between. Germline CDR1 ENHRY, CDR2 SYGVKD. CDR3 size: 14 residues. The CDR3 protein is CASWDGGINYGYTF. The CDR3 DNA reads TGTGCCAGCTGGGACGGAGGTATTAACTATGGCTACACCTTC.

The V and J genes are TRBV5-1 and TRBJ2-7; 8 bases fit TRBD1. After removal of 0 bases from V and 0 bases from J, the junction contained 5 bases not matched to a gene. Germline CDR1 reads SGHRS; CDR2 reads YFSETQ. This CDR3 region has 16 residues. The CDR3 DNA reads as TGCGCCAGCAGCTTGGGGACAGGGCGAAGCTCCTACGAGCAGTACTTC. Translated, it gives CASSLGTGRSSYEQYF.

V gene TRBV29-1 combines with J gene TRBJ2-1, with 9 bases that match TRBD1. Trimming removed 3 bases from V and 4 bases from J; junction bases left unmatched: 10. CDR3 length equals 16 residues. The V gene's germline CDR1 is SQVTM and CDR2 ANQGSEA. For the CDR3, the DNA is TGCAGCGTTGACCCCGGGACAGGGAGACATTACAATGAGCAGTTCTTC. Translation: CSVDPGTGRHYNEQFF.

This chain links TRBV6-2 or TRBV6-3 with TRBJ2-1, with 10 bases lining up with TRBD2. J was trimmed by 8 bases and V by 2 bases; bases with no gene match: 9. Per the germline V gene, CDR1 is MNHEY and CDR2 is SVGEGT. The CDR3 is made up of 16 amino acids. CDR3 residues: CASSYKGLASVHEQFF. The CDR3, as DNA: TGTGCCAGCAGTTACAAGGGACTAGCGAGCGTCCATGAGCAGTTCTTC.

The rearrangement joins TRBV29-1 to TRBJ2-1, with no clear D. The CDR3 runs 11 residues. Germline-derived CDR1 and CDR2 are SQVTM and ANQGSEA. The ends were cut back, 4 bases at V and 7 bases at J, with 8 bases in the middle. The CDR3 sequence: CSVVAPNEQFF. The CDR3 nucleotides read TGCAGCGTTGTGGCGCCGAATGAGCAGTTCTTC.

The chain uses TRBV18 and TRBJ2-1; 14 nucleotides align to TRBD2. Per the germline V gene, CDR1 is KGHSH and CDR2 is LQKENI. V gave up 2 bases and J gave up 3 bases; unmatched junction bases: 9. The length of the CDR3 is 19 residues. CDR3 protein: CASSPARGTSGRIYNEQFF. CDR3 nucleotides: TGTGCCAGCTCACCAGCCCGGGGGACTAGCGGGAGAATCTACAATGAGCAGTTCTTC.

As for this clonotype: An end of the junction differs from the germline gene, which may be a read error. J is TRBJ1-1 and V is TRBV20-1; tentative D call: TRBD1 (5 bases). CDR1 is DFQATT, CDR2 SNEGSKA, per germline (reference sequence). The CDR3 runs to 14 residues. CDR3 sequence: CSASYWGFHTETFF. CDR3 DNA: TGCAGTGCTAGCTATTGGGGGTTTCACACTGAAACTTTCTTT.

This clonotype was detected only a few times. This chain uses TRBV10-3 with TRBJ2-3; D call uncertain. The V end was cut by 6 bases, the J end by 2 bases, with 6 bases between. There are 12 residues in the CDR3. Germline values: CDR1 ENHRY, CDR2 SYGVKD. This CDR3 is CAISPNTDTQYF. The DNA of the CDR3 is TGTGCCATCAGCCCTAACACAGATACGCAGTATTTT.

This sequence joins TRBV24-1 and TRBJ1-1; no clear D. V shed 9 bases and J shed 0 bases, with 10 bases lying between them. The CDR3 extends over 13 amino acids. Germline loops: CDR1 KGHDR, CDR2 SFDVKD. CDR3 loop: CATRRAMNTEAFF. The CDR3 nucleotides are TGTGCCACCCGGAGAGCAATGAACACTGAAGCTTTCTTT.

The gene calls are TRBV6-2 or TRBV6-3 and TRBJ1-2, with TRBD1 matching over 10 bases. The CDR3 has 16 residues. V was pared by 2 bases and J by 7 bases, with 10 bases of the junction left unmatched. Germline CDR1 and CDR2: MNHEY and SVGEGT. CDR3: CASSYLGQGEEGGYTF. The CDR3 DNA is TGTGCCAGCAGTTACCTCGGACAGGGGGAAGAAGGTGGCTACACCTTC.

J is TRBJ2-7 and V is TRBV29-1; TRBD1 is a possible D gene (6 bases). V was clipped by 4 bases and J by 3 bases, with 16 bases between them. The CDR3 is 14 amino acids. The germline V gene encodes CDR1 SQVTM and CDR2 ANQGSEA. This chain's CDR3 is CSVGGQTTFYEQYF. The CDR3 DNA is TGCAGCGTTGGCGGACAGACTACTTTCTACGAGCAGTACTTC.

The gene calls are TRBV27 and TRBJ2-7; perhaps TRBD2 as D (6 bases). Germline V gives CDR1 MNHEY, CDR2 SMNVEV (reference sequence). This CDR3 region has 13 residues. V dropped 3 bases and J dropped 3 bases, with 9 bases sitting between them. The CDR3 coding sequence is TGTGCCAGCAGTTTGGAGGGGTACTACGAGCAGTACTTC. Translating it yields CASSLEGYYEQYF.

V and J are TRBV29-1 and TRBJ2-3; 9 bases are shared with TRBD1. The germline gives CDR1 SQVTM, CDR2 ANQGSEA. The length of the CDR3 is 13 residues. V lost 5 bases, J lost 2 bases, and 2 bases stayed unmatched. The CDR3: CSVRDRVTDTQYF. CDR3 in DNA: TGCAGCGTTCGGGACAGGGTCACAGATACGCAGTATTTT.

The V gene is TRBV10-3, the J gene TRBJ2-1, with a tentative D call TRBD1 (5 bases). This CDR3 region has 14 residues. V gave up 6 bases and J gave up 3 bases, with 12 bases separating them. Germline V gene data show CDR1 as ENHRY and CDR2 as SYGVKD. In DNA form, the CDR3 reads TGTGCCATCAGGCCGACAGAAGACTACAATGAGCAGTTCTTC. Translating gives CAIRPTEDYNEQFF.

The chain employs TRBV11-2 and TRBJ2-1; no firm D call. Per the germline V gene, CDR1 is SGHAT and CDR2 is FQNNGV. With 5 bases removed from V and 8 bases from J, the gap between germline ends came to 7 bases. The CDR3 is 11 residues long. CDR3 protein: CASSGVDEQFF. DNA for the CDR3: TGTGCCAGCAGCGGGGTGGATGAGCAGTTCTTC.

A few counts support this clonotype. This sequence joins TRBV29-1 and TRBJ2-7; D perhaps matches TRBD1 (5 bases). V dropped 8 bases and J dropped 2 bases, with 16 bases sitting between them. Germline V lookup: CDR1 SQVTM, CDR2 ANQGSEA. The CDR3 contains 13 residues. The CDR3 loop is CSTAPWGPYEQYV. The CDR3 region has the DNA TGCAGCACCGCACCATGGGGCCCCTACGAGCAGTACGTC.

The chain has TRBV2 and TRBJ2-3, with 7 bases fitting TRBD2. This CDR3 spans 17 amino acids. V lost 6 bases to trimming and J lost 2 bases; unmatched junction nucleotides: 14. CDR1 is SNHLY and CDR2 is FYNNEI in the germline V gene. CDR3 nucleotide sequence: TGTGCCAGCAGGCCTCTGATCCGGGACTACACCACAGATACGCAGTATTTT. Translating gives CASRPLIRDYTTDTQYF.

The V and J genes are TRBV11-2 and TRBJ2-1; the match to TRBD2 covers 9 bases. With 5 bases clipped from V and 4 bases from J, the junction kept 6 bases outside the gene matches. The CDR3 runs 15 residues. Germline V lookup: CDR1 SGHAT, CDR2 FQNNGV. CDR3 nucleotide sequence: TGTGCCAGCAGCCGCCTAGCGGGGATGTACAATGAGCAGTTCTTC. Amino acid sequence: CASSRLAGMYNEQFF.

The chain joins TRBV29-1 to TRBJ1-1, with D perhaps matching TRBD1 (6 bases). Looked up from germline, CDR1 is SQVTM and CDR2 is ANQGSEA. The length of the CDR3 is 14 residues. The germline V and J ends were trimmed by 6 bases and 0 bases, with 14 bases remaining between them. Here the CDR3 DNA reads TGCAGCGTGCAGGGGCTAATGTTGAACACTGAAGCTTTCTTT. The encoded protein is CSVQGLMLNTEAFF.

The CDR3 sequence: CSALEGYEQYF. CDR3 sequence (DNA): TGCAGCGCCCTAGAAGGCTACGAGCAGTACTTC. The gene calls are TRBV29-1 and TRBJ2-7; D call uncertain. V lost 7 bases and J 3 bases, leaving 10 bases between the germline ends. In germline, CDR1 is SQVTM, CDR2 ANQGSEA. The CDR3 length is 11 residues.

The gene calls are TRBV6-2 or TRBV6-3 and TRBJ2-5; no definite D call. The CDR3 consists of 14 residues. The V end was cut by 5 bases, the J end by 0 bases, with 10 bases between. CDR1 and CDR2 (germline): MNHEY, SVGEGT. This CDR3 is CASSPIGNQETQYF. CDR3 DNA: TGTGCCAGCAGTCCCATAGGGAACCAAGAGACCCAGTACTTC.

The chain joins TRBV19 to TRBJ1-1; 11 bases are a match to TRBD1. Germline CDR1 is LNHDA and CDR2 is SQIVND (reference sequence). V dropped 1 base and J dropped 1; count of bases not matched to a gene: 2. This CDR3 is built from 16 residues. The CDR3: CASSIVGTGGNTEAFF. DNA of the CDR3: TGTGCCAGTAGTATAGTGGGGACAGGGGGGAACACTGAAGCTTTCTTT.

This chain joins TRBV19 and TRBJ2-7; no clear D gene. The length of the CDR3 is 15 residues. Per germline, CDR1 LNHDA and CDR2 SQIVND (reference sequence). V dropped 7 bases and J dropped 1 base, with 17 bases sitting between them. The CDR3 DNA sequence: TGTGCCAGTACCAAAGGCGACGGACCTTCCTACGAGCAGTACTTC. It encodes CASTKGDGPSYEQYF.